The subject of this entry is one T cell receptor (beta chain). As yet, its antigen is unknown. Time point: pre-treatment sample, taken before nivolumab and TIL therapy. CDR1 MGHRA and CDR2 YSYEKL come from the germline V gene. Trimming cost V 1 base and J 4 bases; bases outside gene matches: 7. This CDR3 has 16 amino acids. The sample belongs to a study of TIL therapy for anti-PD-1-resistant metastatic lung cancer. About the research overall: Median tumor mutation burden was 1.5 mutations per megabase. Findings and limits, study-wide: This highly selected cohort may not generalize to typical lung cancer patients.

The immunoSEQ assay was v3. The method was immunoSEQ multiplex PCR; TCRdb's version includes in-frame clones alone and lacks a portion of them. The sample holds approximately 57,000 clones, roughly 77% seen once. This chain joins TRBV4-1 and TRBJ2-3, with 8 bases matching TRBD2. The receptor was isolated from a person between 25 and 80 years old with non-small cell lung cancer. The sample consisted of blood, taken at baseline. The CDR3 loop is CASSQGVSGISDTQYF. The CDR3 DNA is TGCGCCAGCAGCCAAGGTGTTAGCGGGATCTCAGATACGCAGTATTTT.